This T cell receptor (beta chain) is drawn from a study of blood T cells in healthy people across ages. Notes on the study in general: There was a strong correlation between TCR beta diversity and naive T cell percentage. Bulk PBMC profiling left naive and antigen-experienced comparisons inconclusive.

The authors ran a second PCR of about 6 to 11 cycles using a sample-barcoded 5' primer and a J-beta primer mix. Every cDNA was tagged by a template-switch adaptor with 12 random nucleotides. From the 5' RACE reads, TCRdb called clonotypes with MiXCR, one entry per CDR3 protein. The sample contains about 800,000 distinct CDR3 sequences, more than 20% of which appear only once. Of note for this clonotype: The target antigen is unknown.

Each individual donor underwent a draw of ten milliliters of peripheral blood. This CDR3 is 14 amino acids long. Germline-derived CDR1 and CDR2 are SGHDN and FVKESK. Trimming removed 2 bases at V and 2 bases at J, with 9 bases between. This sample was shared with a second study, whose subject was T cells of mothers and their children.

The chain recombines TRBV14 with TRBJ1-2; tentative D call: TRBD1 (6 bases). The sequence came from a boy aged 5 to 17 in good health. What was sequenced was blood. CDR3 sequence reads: CASSQQGLNYGYTF. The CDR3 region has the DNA TGTGCCAGCAGCCAACAGGGGTTAAACTATGGCTACACCTTC.